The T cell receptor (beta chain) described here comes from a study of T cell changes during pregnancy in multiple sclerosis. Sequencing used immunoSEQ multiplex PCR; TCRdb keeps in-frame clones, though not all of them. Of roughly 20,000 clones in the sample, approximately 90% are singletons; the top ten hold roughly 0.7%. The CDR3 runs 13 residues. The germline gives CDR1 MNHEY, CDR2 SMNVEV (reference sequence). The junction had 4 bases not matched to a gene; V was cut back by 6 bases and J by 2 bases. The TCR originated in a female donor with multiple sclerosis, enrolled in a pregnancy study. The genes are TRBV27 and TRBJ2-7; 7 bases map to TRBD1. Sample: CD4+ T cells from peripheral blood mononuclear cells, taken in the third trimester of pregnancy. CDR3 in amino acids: CASRRQGPYEQYF. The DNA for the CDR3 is TGTGCCAGCAGGCGACAGGGACCCTACGAGCAGTACTTC.